A few counts support the clone carrying this T cell receptor (beta chain). Assay: immunoSEQ multiplex PCR; the TCRdb copy retains only in-frame clones and omits some. The sample comprises around 130,000 clones, about 88% of which are singletons, and roughly 3.4% rests with the top ten. This sample stems from a study of control samples from healthy donors and cancer patients. The V gene's germline CDR1 is SNHLY and CDR2 FYNNEI. This CDR3 spans 15 amino acids. V was shortened by 3 bases and J by 4 bases, with 12 bases between the two germline ends. The sequenced sample was blood. The clonotype was recovered from a man between 45 and 60 years old in good health. The chain joins TRBV2 to TRBJ2-2; D is perhaps TRBD1 (6 bases). The CDR3 coding sequence is TGTGCCAGCAGTGAGACCGGGACACCCACCGGGGAGCTGTTTTTT. Its protein product is CASSETGTPTGELFF. Full variable domain (outside the CDR3, taken from reference TRBV2 and TRBJ2-2): EPEVTQTPSHQVTQMGQEVILRCVPISNHLYFYWYRQILGQKVEFLVSFYNNEISEKSEIFDDQFSVERPDGSNFTLKIRSTKLEDSAMYFCASSETGTPTGELFFGEGSRLTVL.